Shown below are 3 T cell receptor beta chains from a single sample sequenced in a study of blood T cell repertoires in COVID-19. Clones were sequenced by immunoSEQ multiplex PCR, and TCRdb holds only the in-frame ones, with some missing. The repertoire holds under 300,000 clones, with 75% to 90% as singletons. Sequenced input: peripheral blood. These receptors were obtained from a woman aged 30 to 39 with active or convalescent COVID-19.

The CDR3 sequence is CAISGPQEAFF. In DNA, the CDR3 is TGTGCCATCAGTGGTCCTCAGGAAGCTTTCTTT. The rearrangement joins TRBV10-3 to TRBJ1-1; no reliable D call. The germline V and J ends were trimmed by 4 bases and 8 bases, with 8 bases remaining between them. Germline CDR1 ENHRY, CDR2 SYGVKD. The CDR3 extends over 11 amino acids.

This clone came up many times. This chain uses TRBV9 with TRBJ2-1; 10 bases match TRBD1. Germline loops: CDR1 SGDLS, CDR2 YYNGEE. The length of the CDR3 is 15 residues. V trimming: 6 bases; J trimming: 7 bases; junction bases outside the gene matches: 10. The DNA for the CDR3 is TGTGCCAGCACCAGATGGGGACAGGGGTTGAATGAGCAGTTCTTC. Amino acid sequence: CASTRWGQGLNEQFF.

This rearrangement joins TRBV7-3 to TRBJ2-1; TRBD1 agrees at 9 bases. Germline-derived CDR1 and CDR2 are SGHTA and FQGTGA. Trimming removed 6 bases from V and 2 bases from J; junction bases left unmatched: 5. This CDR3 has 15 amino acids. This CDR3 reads CASRAGTGTYNEQFF. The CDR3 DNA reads TGTGCCAGCAGGGCCGGGACAGGGACCTACAATGAGCAGTTCTTC.